This T cell receptor beta chain is drawn from a study of beta chain features in type 1 diabetes. The ends were cut back, 1 base at V and 6 bases at J, with 7 bases in the middle. The V gene's germline CDR1 is SEHNR and CDR2 FQNEAQ (reference sequence). This CDR3 is 12 amino acids long. Study-wide findings and caveats: PCR might pick shorter templates more often, in the same way for patients and controls. Type 1 diabetes patients showed a moderate but significant shortening of TCRB CDR3s in all four CD4+ subsets. Insertion counts at VDJ junctions were lower in type 1 diabetes patients, who also showed more deletions there.

Cells sorted by CD45RO/CCR7/CD25/CD127/CD95/CD27 comprised CD4+ naive, central memory, regulatory and stem cell-like memory cells. A few counts support this clone. The antigen remains undetermined. The entirety of the isolated RNA underwent reverse transcription, so expressed TCRB transcripts were sequenced. Libraries were prepared by immunoSEQ multiplex PCR; TCRdb keeps only in-frame clonotypes and omits some of them. This sample has about 260,000 clones, with about a fifth found just once. The sequence came from a woman aged 40-49 years with type 1 diabetes. The chain uses TRBV7-9 and TRBJ2-7; D not certain. The sample consisted of naive CD4+ T cells from blood. CDR3 sequence reads: CASSLGVGEQYF. For the CDR3, the DNA is TGTGCCAGCAGCTTAGGAGTTGGCGAGCAGTACTTC.